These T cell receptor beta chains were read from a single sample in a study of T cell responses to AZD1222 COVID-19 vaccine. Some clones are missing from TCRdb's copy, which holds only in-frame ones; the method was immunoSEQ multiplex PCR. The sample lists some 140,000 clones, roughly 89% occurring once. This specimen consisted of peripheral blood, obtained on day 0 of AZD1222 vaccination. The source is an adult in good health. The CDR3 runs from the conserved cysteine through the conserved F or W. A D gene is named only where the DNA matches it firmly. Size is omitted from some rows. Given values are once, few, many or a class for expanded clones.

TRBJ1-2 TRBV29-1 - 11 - CSVPSGFGYTF TGCAGCGTTCCGTCAGGATTCGGCTACACCTTC
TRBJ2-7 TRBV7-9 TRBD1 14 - CASSWTGKDYEQYF TGTGCCAGCAGCTGGACAGGGAAGGACTACGAGCAGTACTTC
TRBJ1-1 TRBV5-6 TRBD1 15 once CASRVGQARGGEAFF TGTGCCAGCCGCGTCGGACAGGCTCGGGGAGGTGAAGCTTTCTTT
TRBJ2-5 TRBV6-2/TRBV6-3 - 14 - CASSYSTSGETQYF TGTGCCAGCAGTTACTCAACCTCGGGAGAGACCCAGTACTTC
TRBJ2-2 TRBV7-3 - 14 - CASSLRGQSGELFF TGTGCCAGCAGCTTAAGGGGGCAGAGCGGGGAGCTGTTTTTT
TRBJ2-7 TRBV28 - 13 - CASGSGNPHEQYF TGTGCCAGCGGCTCAGGGAATCCCCACGAGCAGTACTTC
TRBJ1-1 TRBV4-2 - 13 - CASGTPPGTEAFF TGTGCCAGCGGGACTCCTCCTGGGACTGAAGCTTTCTTT
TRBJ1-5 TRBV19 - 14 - CASSILGQNQPQHF TGTGCCAGTAGTATCTTAGGACAGAATCAGCCCCAGCATTTT
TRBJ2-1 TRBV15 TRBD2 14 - CATSPQTSGNEQFF TGTGCCACCAGTCCCCAGACTAGCGGTAATGAGCAGTTCTTC
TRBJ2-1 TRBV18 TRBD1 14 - CASSPNRGNNEQFF TGTGCCAGCTCACCAAACAGGGGTAACAATGAGCAGTTCTTC
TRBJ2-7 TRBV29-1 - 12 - CSVRDGSYEQYF TGCAGCGTTAGGGACGGGTCCTACGAGCAGTACTTC
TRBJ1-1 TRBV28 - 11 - CATRGHPEAFF TGTGCCACCCGAGGACACCCTGAAGCTTTCTTT
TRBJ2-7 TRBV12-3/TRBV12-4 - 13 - CASSPRVFHEQYF TGTGCCAGCAGCCCTAGGGTGTTCCACGAGCAGTACTTC
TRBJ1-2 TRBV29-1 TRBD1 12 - CSVKTGDYGYTF TGCAGCGTAAAGACAGGGGACTATGGCTACACCTTC
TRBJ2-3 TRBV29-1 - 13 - CSVDSLGTDTQYF TGCAGCGTTGACAGTTTAGGGACAGATACGCAGTATTTT
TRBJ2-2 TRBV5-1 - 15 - CASSLEGSRTGELFF TGCGCCAGCAGCTTGGAAGGGTCGCGCACCGGGGAGCTGTTTTTT
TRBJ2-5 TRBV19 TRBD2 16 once CASSILAGGLQETQYF TGTGCCAGTAGTATTCTAGCGGGAGGGCTCCAAGAGACCCAGTACTTC
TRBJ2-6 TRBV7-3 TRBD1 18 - CASRRVGTDGSGANVLTF TGTGCCAGCAGACGAGTGGGGACAGATGGCTCTGGGGCCAACGTCCTGACTTTC
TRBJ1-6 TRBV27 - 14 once CASSLRDGYSPLHF TGTGCCAGCAGTCTCCGGGACGGCTATTCACCCCTCCACTTT
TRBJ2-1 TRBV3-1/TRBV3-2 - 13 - CASSQVAYAPQFF TGTGCCAGCAGCCAAGTCGCCTATGCCCCGCAGTTCTTC
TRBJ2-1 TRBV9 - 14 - CASSVSSANNEQFF TGTGCCAGCAGCGTTTCTAGCGCGAACAATGAGCAGTTCTTC
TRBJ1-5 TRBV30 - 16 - CAWSGGGGMGTQPQHF TGTGCCTGGAGCGGAGGGGGAGGTATGGGGACTCAGCCCCAGCATTTT
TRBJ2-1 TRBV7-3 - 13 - CASSLQGLNEQFF TGTGCCAGCAGCCTACAGGGCCTCAATGAGCAGTTCTTC
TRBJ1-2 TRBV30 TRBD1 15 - CAWSGRQGAFYGYTF TGTGCCTGGAGTGGGAGACAGGGGGCGTTTTATGGCTACACCTTC
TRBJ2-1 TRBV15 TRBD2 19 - CATSRDRGLAGGKGSEQFF TGTGCCACCAGCAGAGATCGAGGTCTAGCGGGAGGAAAAGGAAGTGAGCAGTTCTTC
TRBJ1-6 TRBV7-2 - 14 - CASSLGHYNSPLHF TGTGCCAGCAGCCTGGGACACTATAATTCACCCCTCCACTTT
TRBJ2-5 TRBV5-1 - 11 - CASSAGETQYF TGCGCCAGCAGTGCCGGGGAGACCCAGTACTTC
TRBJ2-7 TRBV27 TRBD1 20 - CASSPGSGQANPRGIYEQYF TGTGCCAGCAGTCCCGGATCCGGACAGGCTAACCCGAGGGGAATTTACGAGCAGTACTTC
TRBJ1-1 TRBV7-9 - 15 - CASSPGRGVRGEAFF TGTGCCAGCAGCCCAGGGCGCGGGGTACGTGGTGAAGCTTTCTTT
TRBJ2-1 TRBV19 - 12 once CATGDRANEQFF TGTGCCACCGGGGATAGGGCCAATGAGCAGTTCTTC
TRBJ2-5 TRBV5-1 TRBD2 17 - CASSLGLAGAWQETQYF TGCGCCAGCAGCTTGGGCCTAGCGGGAGCCTGGCAAGAGACCCAGTACTTC
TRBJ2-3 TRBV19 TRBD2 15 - CASMQSGRGTDTQYF TGTGCCAGTATGCAGAGCGGGAGAGGTACAGATACGCAGTATTTT
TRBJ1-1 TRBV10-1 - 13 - CATPGLGWTEAFF TGCGCCACCCCCGGTCTGGGTTGGACTGAAGCTTTCTTT
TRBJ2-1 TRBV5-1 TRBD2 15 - CASSLREGQGNEQFF TGCGCCAGCAGCTTGCGGGAGGGCCAAGGAAATGAGCAGTTCTTC
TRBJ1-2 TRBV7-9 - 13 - CASSLVSFYGYTF TGTGCCAGCAGCCTCGTATCCTTCTATGGCTACACCTTC
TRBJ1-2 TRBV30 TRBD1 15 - CAWSVPPPGTGGYTF TGTGCCTGGAGTGTACCCCCTCCCGGGACAGGGGGCTACACCTTC
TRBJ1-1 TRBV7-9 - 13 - CASSLGANTEAFF TGTGCCAGCAGCCTCGGAGCGAACACTGAAGCTTTCTTT
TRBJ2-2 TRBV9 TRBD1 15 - CASRSGTDNTGELFF TGTGCCAGCAGGTCCGGGACAGATAACACCGGGGAGCTGTTTTTT
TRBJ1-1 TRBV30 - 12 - CAWSAVQGRAFF TGTGCCTGGAGTGCGGTTCAGGGACGAGCTTTCTTT
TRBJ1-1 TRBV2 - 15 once CASSDSQTMNTEAFF TGTGCCAGCAGTGACTCGCAAACCATGAACACTGAAGCTTTCTTT
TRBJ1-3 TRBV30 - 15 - CAWHRRRLSGNTIYF TGTGCCTGGCACCGGCGGCGGCTCTCTGGAAACACCATATATTTT
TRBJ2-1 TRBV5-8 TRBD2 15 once CASSQATREGNEQFF TGTGCCAGCAGCCAGGCCACGCGGGAGGGCAATGAGCAGTTCTTC
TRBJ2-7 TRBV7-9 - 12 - CASSPWQGEQYF TGTGCCAGCAGCCCTTGGCAGGGGGAGCAGTACTTC
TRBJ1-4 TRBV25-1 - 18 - CASSEYGHRRTPNEKLFF TGTGCCAGCAGTGAATACGGCCATAGGCGGACACCGAATGAAAAACTGTTTTTT
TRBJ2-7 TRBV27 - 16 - CASSFSRGENEYEQYF TGTGCCAGCAGTTTTTCTAGGGGAGAAAATGAGTACGAGCAGTACTTC
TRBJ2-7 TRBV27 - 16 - CASSLLEPAGLGRQYF TGTGCCAGCAGTTTACTCGAACCGGCAGGACTTGGACGGCAGTACTTC
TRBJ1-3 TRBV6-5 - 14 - CASRSGGSGNTIYF TGTGCCAGCAGGAGTGGGGGAAGCGGAAACACCATATATTTT
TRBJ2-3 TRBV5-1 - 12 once CASSFHADTQYF TGCGCCAGCAGCTTTCACGCAGATACGCAGTATTTT
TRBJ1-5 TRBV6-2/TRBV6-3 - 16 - CASSYVSGLVDQPQHF TGTGCCAGCAGTTATGTCTCCGGTTTGGTCGATCAGCCCCAGCATTTT
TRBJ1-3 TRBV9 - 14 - CASSARGSGNTIYF TGTGCCAGCAGCGCGAGGGGTAGTGGAAACACCATATATTTT
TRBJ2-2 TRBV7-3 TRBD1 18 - CASSLTRVGTGKTGELFF TGTGCCAGCAGCTTAACGCGGGTCGGGACAGGGAAAACCGGGGAGCTGTTTTTT
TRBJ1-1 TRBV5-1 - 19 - CASSLAGQPGGGANTEAFF TGCGCCAGCAGCTTGGCCGGACAGCCCGGAGGGGGAGCGAACACTGAAGCTTTCTTT
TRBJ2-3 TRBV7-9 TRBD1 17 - CASSLKGQGAQTDTQYF TGTGCCAGCAGCTTAAAAGGACAGGGGGCGCAGACAGATACGCAGTATTTT